This record covers a single T cell receptor beta chain. Its antigen is as yet unknown. Generated by immunoSEQ multiplex PCR, the TCRdb table keeps only in-frame clones and is missing some. The sample yields 65,000 to 85,000 clones, roughly nine tenths seen once. The CDR3 loop spans 14 amino acids. V lost 8 bases and J 2 bases, leaving 12 bases between the germline ends. Per germline, CDR1 ENHRY and CDR2 SYGVKD. The sample is drawn from a study of OX40 agonist ivuxolimab in advanced cancers. Overall study context: Three patients responded partially, comprising one with hepatocellular carcinoma and two with cutaneous melanoma.

Study-level points and caveats: Partial responders receiving 0.1-3.0 mg/kg showed among the lowest clonal expansion. At doses 0.1 to 3.0 mg/kg, CD4+ and CD8+ clones expanded.

The sample consisted of CD4+ or CD8+ T cells sorted from blood, taken in a trial of the OX40 agonist ivuxolimab. The TCR originated in an adult with an advanced solid tumor such as melanoma, head and neck, liver or kidney cancer. The V and J genes are TRBV10-3 and TRBJ2-2; the D gene is possibly TRBD2 (6 bases). The CDR3 spells CAIGLPFNTGELFF. CDR3 nucleotide sequence: TGTGCCATCGGACTACCCTTCAACACCGGGGAGCTGTTTTTT.